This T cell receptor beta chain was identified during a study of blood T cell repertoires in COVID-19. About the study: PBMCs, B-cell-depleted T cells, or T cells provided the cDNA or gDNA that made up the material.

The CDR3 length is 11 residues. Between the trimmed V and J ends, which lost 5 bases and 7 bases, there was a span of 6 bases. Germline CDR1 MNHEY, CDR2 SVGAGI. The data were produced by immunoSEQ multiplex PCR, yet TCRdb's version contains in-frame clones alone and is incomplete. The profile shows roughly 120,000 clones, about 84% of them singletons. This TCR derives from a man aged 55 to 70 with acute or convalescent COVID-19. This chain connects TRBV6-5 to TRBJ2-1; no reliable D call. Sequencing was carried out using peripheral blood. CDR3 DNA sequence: TGTGCCAGCAGTCGAGAAAATGAGCAGTTCTTC. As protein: CASSRENEQFF.